A single sample is the source of the 28 T cell receptor beta chains below, sequenced in a study of blood T cell repertoires in COVID-19. Measured with immunoSEQ multiplex PCR; TCRdb has only the in-frame clones, and not every one. The data show some 300,000 clones, over 85% seen once. The sequenced sample consisted of peripheral blood. The receptors were gathered from a woman aged 25 to 39 with COVID-19, enrolled during active disease.

Points on this clone: Within the sample, other DNA sequences also encode this same CDR3. The chain has TRBV4-1 and TRBJ1-1; 9 bases line up with TRBD1. The V gene's germline CDR1 is MGHRA and CDR2 YSYEKL. V dropped 3 bases and J dropped 1; count of bases not matched to a gene: 0. The CDR3 has 14 amino acids. CDR3 in DNA: TGCGCCAGCAGCCAGGGACAGGGGAACACTGAAGCTTTCTTT. Translation gives CASSQGQGNTEAFF.

The chain uses TRBV27 and TRBJ1-2; D remains ambiguous. The germline gives CDR1 MNHEY, CDR2 SMNVEV (reference sequence). V was trimmed by 8 bases and J by 7 bases, leaving 14 bases between them. The CDR3 contains 12 residues. The CDR3 sequence: CASAGRVGGYTF. CDR3 DNA: TGTGCCAGCGCGGGCCGGGTGGGTGGCTACACCTTC.

This clone was counted once. The rearrangement joins TRBV9 to TRBJ2-3, with D hard to call. V lost 0 bases and J 0 bases, leaving 5 bases between the germline ends. This CDR3 comprises 14 residues. Germline V gives CDR1 SGDLS, CDR2 YYNGEE. In nucleotides, the CDR3 is TGTGCCAGCAGCGTAGTCAGTAGCACAGATACGCAGTATTTT. It specifies CASSVVSSTDTQYF.

V and J are TRBV6-5 and TRBJ1-2; TRBD1 matches 8 bases. The CDR3 runs to 15 residues. Germline CDR1 reads MNHEY; CDR2 reads SVGAGI. J lost 7 bases, V lost 4 bases, and 11 bases had no gene match. The CDR3 sequence: CASSWRDRWISGYTF. The DNA of the CDR3 is TGTGCCAGCAGTTGGAGGGACAGGTGGATAAGTGGCTACACCTTC.

V usage is TRBV7-2 and J usage is TRBJ2-7; 10 bases match TRBD1. J lost 4 bases, V lost 2 bases, and 8 bases had no gene match. The CDR3 length is 16 residues. The V gene's germline CDR1 is SGHTA and CDR2 FQGNSA. The CDR3 region is CASSLTPTGGAYEQYF. The CDR3 DNA reads TGTGCCAGCAGCTTAACCCCGACAGGGGGCGCGTACGAGCAGTACTTC.

The CDR3 nucleotides are TGCGCCAGCAGCCCCGGACAGGGTCGCATAAATGAGCAGTTCTTC. This sequence encodes CASSPGQGRINEQFF. The rearrangement links TRBV5-1 to TRBJ2-1; TRBD1 aligns across 8 bases. Trimming at V came to 4 bases and at J to 7 bases, leaving 10 bases not matched to a gene. The germline CDR1 and CDR2 sequences are SGHRS and YFSETQ. CDR3 length: 15 amino acids.

The chain has TRBV29-1 and TRBJ1-3; no firm D call. Germline V gives CDR1 SQVTM, CDR2 ANQGSEA. V shed 7 bases and J shed 4 bases, with 14 bases lying between them. This CDR3 comprises 13 residues. The CDR3 region is CSGSIGIGNTIYF. DNA of the CDR3: TGCAGCGGTAGCATCGGGATCGGAAACACCATATATTTT.

This clone is a singleton in its sample. CDR3 in amino acids: CASSTGQNTEAFF. The CDR3 DNA reads TGTGCCAGCAGTACGGGACAGAACACTGAAGCTTTCTTT. This chain uses TRBV2 with TRBJ1-1; TRBD1 is a possible D gene (6 bases). The CDR3 runs to 13 residues. The germline V gene has CDR1 SNHLY and CDR2 FYNNEI. V lost 5 bases to trimming and J lost 1 base, with 8 bases between them.

This chain uses TRBV19 with TRBJ1-6, with D tentatively TRBD1 (5 bases). This CDR3 has 15 amino acids. Germline loops: CDR1 LNHDA, CDR2 SQIVND (reference sequence). The V end lost 1 base, the J end lost 9 bases, and 13 bases lay between the germline ends. The CDR3 loop is CASSIGRDTGSPLHF. For the CDR3, the DNA is TGTGCCAGTAGTATAGGGCGGGATACAGGTTCACCCCTCCACTTT.

CDR3: CASSYIPGTGGRNTGELFF. In nucleotides, the CDR3 is TGTGCCAGCAGTTACATCCCCGGGACAGGGGGCCGGAACACCGGGGAGCTGTTTTTT. This chain joins TRBV6-2 or TRBV6-3 and TRBJ2-2, with TRBD1 matching 12 bases. The CDR3 is made up of 19 amino acids. Trimming at V came to 2 bases and at J to 1 base, leaving 8 bases not matched to a gene. Germline loops: CDR1 MNHEY, CDR2 SVGEGT.

About this clone: Compared with germline, one end of the junction differs, possibly owing to a read error. The V call is TRBV11-2, the J call TRBJ1-3; D is ambiguous. Germline V CDR1 and CDR2: SGHAT, FQNNGV. There are 14 residues in the CDR3. Here the CDR3 DNA reads TGTGCCAGCAGCTTAGTGTCCGCTGGCAACACCATATATTTT. It yields the protein CASSLVSAGNTIYF.

This clone was found once. The rearrangement joins TRBV6-1 to TRBJ2-5; 8 bases match TRBD2. J was trimmed by 0 bases and V by 3 bases; bases with no gene match: 3. CDR1 is MNHNS and CDR2 is SASEGT in the germline V gene. There are 15 residues in the CDR3. The CDR3 sequence: CASSDRGGHQETQYF. CDR3 sequence (DNA): TGTGCCAGCAGTGACCGGGGGGGCCACCAAGAGACCCAGTACTTC.

The rearrangement uses TRBV4-2 and TRBJ1-6; D gene unclear. Germline assignment: CDR1 LGHNA and CDR2 YNFKEQ. Between the trimmed V and J ends, which lost 7 bases and 7 bases, there was a span of 11 bases. The CDR3 is 13 amino acids. CDR3 bases: TGTGCCAGCACCAGCGACGGGAATTCACCCCTCCACTTT. It specifies CASTSDGNSPLHF.

The DNA of the CDR3 is TGCGCCACCCGAACTAGCGGGGGCCCCGGGACCGGGGAGCTGTTTTTT. Protein: CATRTSGGPGTGELFF. The chain carries TRBV10-2 and TRBJ2-2, with 11 bases lining up with TRBD2. The V gene end was trimmed by 10 bases and the J gene end by 5 bases; junction bases not matched to a gene: 12. This CDR3 is 16 amino acids long. The germline V gene encodes CDR1 WSHSY and CDR2 SAAADI.

The chain is built from TRBV2 and TRBJ1-4, with TRBD1 as a possible D gene (6 bases). The germline V and J ends were trimmed by 6 bases and 5 bases, with 13 bases remaining between them. Looked up from germline, CDR1 is SNHLY and CDR2 is FYNNEI. The CDR3 contains 14 residues. The CDR3 DNA reads TGTGCCAGCAGGATTGACAGGCTGAATGAAAAACTGTTTTTT. Translation: CASRIDRLNEKLFF.

The chain carries TRBV7-3 and TRBJ1-1, with TRBD1 as a possible D gene (6 bases). CDR3 size: 14 residues. Trimming took off 2 bases at V and 5 bases at J, with 12 bases between the two ends. Per germline, CDR1 SGHTA and CDR2 FQGTGA. CDR3 nucleotides: TGTGCCAGCAGCTTATACAGGGCCGGGACTGAAGCTTTCTTT. Its protein product is CASSLYRAGTEAFF.

The J gene is TRBJ2-2, the V gene TRBV7-9; maybe TRBD1 (5 bases). Germline CDR1 SEHNR, CDR2 FQNEAQ (reference sequence). V dropped 3 bases and J dropped 7 bases, with 6 bases sitting between them. The CDR3 loop spans 12 amino acids. The CDR3 nucleotides read TGTGCCAGCAGCTTTGGACACGGGGAGCTGTTTTTT. Translated: CASSFGHGELFF.

This chain connects TRBV28 to TRBJ1-2, with a possible D match to TRBD1 (6 bases). The germline V gene encodes CDR1 MDHEN and CDR2 SYDVKM. The CDR3 length is 15 residues. Trimming pared 6 bases from V and 0 bases from J, leaving 14 bases between. CDR3 nucleotide sequence: TGTGCCAGCAGCGAAACAGGGCAGGCTAACTATGGCTACACCTTC. Its protein product is CASSETGQANYGYTF.

This chain uses TRBV27 with TRBJ1-5; D remains ambiguous. CDR3 length: 13 amino acids. V was clipped by 3 bases and J by 4 bases, with 7 bases between them. Germline V gene data show CDR1 as MNHEY and CDR2 as SMNVEV (reference sequence). DNA for the CDR3: TGTGCCAGCAGTTTTAGGGAGAATCAGCCCCAGCATTTT. Protein sequence: CASSFRENQPQHF.

This chain links TRBV11-2 with TRBJ2-3; 9 bases line up with TRBD2. CDR3 size: 16 residues. J was trimmed by 4 bases and V by 5 bases; bases with no gene match: 10. Per the germline V gene, CDR1 is SGHAT and CDR2 is FQNNGV. CDR3 sequence reads: CASSTAPAGGADTQYF. The CDR3 DNA is TGTGCCAGCAGCACAGCCCCCGCGGGGGGGGCAGATACGCAGTATTTT.

This chain links TRBV4-1 with TRBJ2-1; 7 positions match TRBD2. CDR3 length: 16 residues. V gave up 3 bases and J gave up 3 bases; unmatched junction bases: 8. CDR1 and CDR2 (germline): MGHRA, YSYEKL. CDR3 DNA: TGCGCCAGCAGCCATTCGGGCGGGGGTCTCTACAATGAGCAGTTCTTC. Its protein is CASSHSGGGLYNEQFF.

The chain links TRBV13 to TRBJ1-2, with TRBD1 matching over 12 bases. The CDR3 is made up of 16 amino acids. The V gene end was trimmed by 3 bases and the J gene end by 7 bases; junction bases not matched to a gene: 9. Germline CDR1 is PRHDT and CDR2 is FYEKMQ (reference sequence). CDR3 sequence: CASSLGQGALITGYTF. The DNA of the CDR3 is TGTGCCAGCAGCTTGGGACAGGGGGCACTTATCACTGGCTACACCTTC.

Only one count was recorded for this clone. CDR3 bases: TGCGCCAGCAGCTTGTCACAGGGAGGGAATGAGCAGTTCTTC. Amino acids: CASSLSQGGNEQFF. V usage is TRBV5-1 and J usage is TRBJ2-1; D may be TRBD2 (7 bases). CDR3 length equals 14 residues. CDR1 is SGHRS and CDR2 is YFSETQ in the germline V gene. The V gene lost 1 base and the J gene lost 7 bases, with 12 bases spanning the gap.

This clone was recorded once. The chain employs TRBV6-5 and TRBJ2-5; 9 bases map to TRBD2. Germline V gives CDR1 MNHEY, CDR2 SVGAGI. With 8 bases clipped from V and 2 bases from J, the junction kept 9 bases outside the gene matches. The CDR3 loop spans 15 amino acids. The CDR3 DNA sequence: TGTGCCAGCGGTTGGGAAGCGGGGGGACAAGAGACCCAGTACTTC. Its translation: CASGWEAGGQETQYF.

The V gene is TRBV5-1, the J gene TRBJ1-1; unclear D gene. CDR1 and CDR2 from the germline V gene are SGHRS and YFSETQ. CDR3 length: 14 amino acids. Trimming removed 4 bases at V and 8 bases at J, with 18 bases between. The CDR3 nucleotides read TGCGCCAGCAGCCCCTCGGTAGGGAGTTTAGAAGCTTTCTTT. It translates to CASSPSVGSLEAFF.

V is TRBV5-5 and J is TRBJ2-7; D is perhaps TRBD2 (6 bases). V lost 0 bases, J lost 3 bases, and 7 bases lay in between. CDR1 is SGHKS, CDR2 YYEKEE, per germline (reference sequence). This CDR3 spans 13 amino acids. CDR3 sequence reads: CASSLVGSYEQYF. CDR3 DNA sequence: TGTGCCAGCAGCTTGGTCGGGAGCTACGAGCAGTACTTC.

This clone was recorded only once. This chain uses TRBV5-1 with TRBJ1-2; D call uncertain. CDR3 length equals 15 residues. Between the trimmed V and J ends, which lost 4 bases and 7 bases, there was a span of 20 bases. Germline CDR1 and CDR2: SGHRS and YFSETQ. In nucleotides, the CDR3 is TGCGCCAGCAGCGCCCGACAAGAACTGTCCTCTGGCTACACCTTC. This codes for CASSARQELSSGYTF.

The chain couples TRBV9 to TRBJ1-6, with a possible D match to TRBD1 (5 bases). The CDR3 covers 15 residues. Germline CDR1 SGDLS, CDR2 YYNGEE. Trimming removed 4 bases at V and 9 bases at J, with 17 bases between. CDR3 nucleotides: TGTGCCAGCAGCCCCGGGGGTGGGGGTGGTTCACCCCTCCACTTT. Translating gives CASSPGGGGGSPLHF.